The text below deals with one T cell receptor beta chain. Antigen specificity is unknown. All donors were Caucasian adults living in Nashville, Tennessee. The data originate from a study of shared clonotypes between healthy human individuals. Looking at the study overall: CD4 naive and memory got three plates each, CD8 naive two, CD8 memory one. Points from the study as a whole: Clonotype sharing among donors, it was expected, would be affected by sequencing depth.

At a deep level, the assay was run. Assay used: immunoSEQ multiplex PCR; TCRdb lists only in-frame clones, some missing. The sample has 1.6 million or so clones, roughly 96% seen once. CDR1 MNHEY and CDR2 SMNVEV come from the germline V gene (reference sequence). The germline V and J ends were trimmed by 2 bases and 4 bases, with 18 bases remaining between them. The CDR3 runs 17 residues. The chain recombines TRBV27 with TRBJ2-1, with D perhaps matching TRBD1 or TRBD2 (5 bases each). Sequencing was done on a sample of naive CD4+ T cells sorted from blood. Stated subset: CD45RA+ positively selected. The sequence was obtained from a young man in good health. Here the CDR3 DNA reads TGTGCCAGCAGTTTAGCCCCACGGGGCAGGTATTACAATGAGCAGTTCTTC. Amino acid sequence: CASSLAPRGRYYNEQFF.